The T cell receptor beta chain under discussion was sequenced for a study of blood T cell dynamics during melanoma immunotherapy. Study-level information: First-line therapy was either pembrolizumab or nivolumab with ipilimumab for metastatic melanoma.

Libraries were prepared by immunoSEQ multiplex PCR; TCRdb keeps only in-frame clonotypes and omits some of them. The sample gives about 10,000 clones, roughly nine tenths of which show up once; under 5% is in the top ten. Overall study results and limits: Clones driving repertoire changes may be melanoma-specific or general immune activation.

Documented time point: week 3, after first cycle of checkpoint inhibitor. Trimming took off 3 bases at V and 0 bases at J, with 11 bases between the two ends. Germline V CDR1 and CDR2: KGHSH, LQKENI. The CDR3 runs 15 residues. Comments on this clone: As yet, its antigen is unknown.

The sequence derives from a human donor with melanoma. The J gene is TRBJ2-5, the V gene TRBV18; no firm D call. The source was blood, collected from a patient treated with checkpoint blockade. CDR3 sequence (DNA): TGTGCCAGCTCACCTGTCCGGACGGACCAAGAGACCCAGTACTTC. Protein: CASSPVRTDQETQYF. Drawing the rest from reference TRBV18 and TRBJ2-5, the complete variable domain is NAGVMQNPRHLVRRRGQEARLRCSPMKGHSHVYWYRQLPEEGLKFMVYLQKENIIDESGMPKERFSAEFPKEGPSILRIQQVVRGDSAAYFCASSPVRTDQETQYFGPGTRLLVL.